This TCR beta chain was captured in a study of Graves' ophthalmopathy and Graves' hyperthyroidism (dated by TCRdb to 2016 to 2019). At the level of the whole study: Peripheral blood samples were taken at the time of initial diagnosis, before any treatment was given. The study used signatures of the TCR beta repertoire to tell Graves' ophthalmopathy apart from Graves' hyperthyroidism and to predict which patients would progress to ophthalmopathy. In total, approximately 140 blood samples were TCR-sequenced: 43 ophthalmopathy, some 80 hyperthyroidism and about 17 hyperthyroidism-to-ophthalmopathy patients. A discovery set of 95 to 100 patients (43 ophthalmopathy, 55 to 65 stable hyperthyroidism) was enrolled to explore V-J signatures distinguishing ophthalmopathy from hyperthyroidism. An independent validation cohort comprised around 20 hyperthyroidism patients and roughly 15 patients who later progressed from hyperthyroidism to ophthalmopathy. In more than five hyperthyroidism patients, the T-cell repertoires found in thyroid tissue were compared with those found in blood. After sampling, hyperthyroidism patients received methimazole starting at 30 mg daily, and ophthalmopathy patients received high-dose intravenous methylprednisolone. For training and testing, the 80 to 100 patients in the discovery cohort were randomly divided in a 7:3 ratio. The paper's findings and limits, for the study overall: In validation, the model predicted ophthalmopathy progression with more than 55% sensitivity and 72.22% specificity; roughly eleven predicted patients were CT-confirmed with GO in a median of 6.5 months. Sample size was not predetermined statistically, and investigators were not blinded to group allocation. Ophthalmopathy was separated from stable hyperthyroidism by the 13-signature model with around 88% sensitivity and about 81% specificity in cross-validation and with 80%/75% in the test set. Among expanded thyroid clonotypes with frequency above 0.001, most also showed up in blood, which suggests that blood repertoires may reflect the thyroid immune response.

The trim is 1 base for V and 4 bases for J, with a gap of 16 bases between the germline ends. The CDR3 numbers 16 residues from cysteine through phenylalanine. The CDR3 DNA has 48 bases and is translated from base 1. For CDR1 and CDR2, the germline V gene lists SNHLY and FYNNEI. This clonotype was detected many times. This clone's antigen is unknown. No much larger clone exists at a distance of one base, and base qualities are not known. The ophthalmopathy patients had moderately to severely active disease, with a Clinical Activity Score of 3 or higher, a NOSPECS grade of 4 or higher, and a disease duration of less than 3 months. Patients with other autoimmune diseases, uncontrolled infections, pregnancy or lactation were excluded. Diagnosis relied on clinical symptoms, serum thyroxine, TRAb, thyroid ultrasound and orbital computed tomography. PBMCs were isolated from more than 8 ml of fresh peripheral blood by Ficoll-Paque density gradient centrifugation. Total RNA was extracted using Trizol reagent, and RNA quality was checked on an Agilent 2100 Bioanalyzer.

TCR beta CDR3 regions were amplified from RNA transcripts for repertoire sequencing. A first-round RT-PCR used HTBI primers with the Qiagen OneStep RT-PCR kit, followed by a second-round multiplex PCR, size selection and purification. Sequencing of the libraries was carried out on an Illumina HiSeq2000 in paired-end mode with 100 bp reads. On the authors' methods: Reads were processed with SOAPnuke, discarding reads with adapters, uncalled bases, mean Phred below 15, or no exact constant-primer or identifier match. COPE v1.2.5 was used to merge the high-quality paired reads. Clonotypes were defined as unique nucleotide sequences and were aligned to IMGT TRB V, D and J references using MiTCR v1.1. Analysis was restricted to V-J combinations with a frequency above 0.0001, which covered roughly 99% of repertoires. For each V-J combination, a TCR clonal expansion and chaos score was defined as F50 clonal expansion divided by the chaos observed in the TCRdist matrix. Welch's t-statistics and random forest were used to narrow the features down to 13 V-J combinations, which were then fed into a naive Bayes classifier. Thyroid-blood repertoire similarity was quantified with the Morisita-Horn index. TCRdb reprocessed the public reads (quality trimming at Q25 with fastp, clone calling with MiXCR) and kept in-frame beta chains. Each record represents a unique CDR3 protein, reported with the most common genes and DNA among its rows. These V and J calls originate from TCRdb's pipeline instead of the authors' own analysis. The sample has about 210,000 distinct CDR3 sequences on record, 25% to 30% of them singletons. Approximately 9% of the sample is held by the ten biggest clonotypes.

The sample taken for sequencing was peripheral blood. The receptor was derived from a man in his fifties or sixties with Graves' ophthalmopathy. Donor details come from another sample of the same person, matched by shared clones. The sequence links TRBV2 to TRBJ2-5; the D segment could be TRBD2, given 6 matching bases. The CDR3 region: CASSEVYGRDRETQYF. The DNA is TGTGCCAGCAGTGAAGTATACGGGAGAGACCGAGAGACCCAGTACTTC.